Below are 30 T cell receptor beta chains sequenced from a single sample in a study of T cell responses to AZD1222 COVID-19 vaccine. Sequenced by immunoSEQ multiplex PCR; TCRdb stores in-frame clones only, minus some. The sample holds around 160,000 clones, 82% seen once. Source: peripheral blood, taken on day 0 of MenACWY control vaccination. The receptors here all came from an adult in good health.

This chain connects TRBV11-2 to TRBJ2-1; D call uncertain. The CDR3 loop spans 12 amino acids. The V end lost 6 bases, the J end lost 8 bases, and 11 bases lay between the germline ends. Germline-derived CDR1 and CDR2 are SGHAT and FQNNGV. As DNA, the CDR3 is TGTGCCAGCAGTTCCTCAGGCCATGAGCAGTTCTTC. Translating gives CASSSSGHEQFF.

The chain joins TRBV5-1 to TRBJ1-6; 8 nucleotides match TRBD1. This CDR3 contains 15 residues. Per germline, CDR1 SGHRS and CDR2 YFSETQ. V gave up 0 bases and J gave up 7 bases; unmatched junction bases: 3. In nucleotides, the CDR3 is TGCGCCAGCAGCTTGGGACAGGGGTCCAATTCACCCCTCCACTTT. Amino acids: CASSLGQGSNSPLHF.

V gene TRBV2 combines with J gene TRBJ1-4; D may be TRBD1 (5 bases). CDR3 length: 15 residues. The V end was cut by 0 bases, the J end by 2 bases, with 7 bases between. Germline CDR1 reads SNHLY; CDR2 reads FYNNEI. The CDR3 sequence: CASSEAWGTNEKLFF. As DNA, the CDR3 is TGTGCCAGCAGTGAAGCATGGGGGACTAATGAAAAACTGTTTTTT.

The chain uses TRBV4-1 and TRBJ2-1, with D tentatively TRBD1 or TRBD2 (5 bases each). The V and J ends lost 3 bases and 15 bases respectively, with 18 bases between them. The length of the CDR3 is 13 residues. Germline CDR1 is MGHRA and CDR2 is YSYEKL. The CDR3 loop is CASSQGPGTRGFF. CDR3 bases: TGCGCCAGCAGCCAGGGACCCGGGACCCGGGGGTTCTTC.

The count of this clone is one. The genes are TRBV15 and TRBJ1-2; 9 bases line up with TRBD1. With V trimmed by 3 bases and J by 4 bases, 6 bases remained unmatched. Germline V gives CDR1 LNHNV, CDR2 YYDKDF (reference sequence). This CDR3 has 15 amino acids. The CDR3 is CATSRGRDRAYGYTF. CDR3 nucleotide sequence: TGTGCCACCAGCAGGGGACGGGACAGGGCCTATGGCTACACCTTC. Filled out from reference TRBV15 and TRBJ1-2, the complete variable domain reads DAMVIQNPRYQVTQFGKPVTLSCSQTLNHNVMYWYQQKSSQAPKLLFHYYDKDFNNEADTPDNFQSRRPNTSFCFLDIRSPGLGDTAMYLCATSRGRDRAYGYTFGSGTRLTVV.

The chain carries TRBV5-6 and TRBJ1-5; 8 positions agree with TRBD1. This CDR3 comprises 15 residues. V lost 4 bases and J lost 6; bases outside the gene matches: 9. The germline V gene encodes CDR1 SGHDT and CDR2 YYEEEE. CDR3 residues: CASSKRQGSAQPQHF. In DNA form, the CDR3 reads TGTGCCAGCAGCAAAAGACAGGGGTCGGCTCAGCCCCAGCATTTT.

The chain is built from TRBV3-1 (or the pseudogene TRBV3-2) and TRBJ1-5; D is unresolved. The CDR3 runs to 15 residues. Germline V gene data show CDR1 as LGHDT and CDR2 as YNNKEL (reference sequence). V was clipped by 0 bases and J by 4 bases, with 10 bases between them. The CDR3 loop reads CASSQDLGWNQPQHF. The CDR3 nucleotides read TGTGCCAGCAGCCAAGATTTGGGTTGGAATCAGCCCCAGCATTTT.

J is TRBJ1-2 and V is TRBV7-3; possible D gene TRBD1, 6 bases. CDR1 and CDR2 (germline): SGHTA, FQGTGA. The CDR3 is 15 residues long. V gave up 1 base and J gave up 11 bases, with 20 bases separating them. The CDR3, as DNA: TGTGCCAGCAGCTTAAGTTCCCACAGGGCTCGGCCTTACACCTTC. Residues: CASSLSSHRARPYTF.

This chain uses TRBV6-5 with TRBJ2-5; 9 nucleotides line up with TRBD2. CDR3 length equals 16 residues. Trimming cost V 1 base and J 2 bases; bases outside gene matches: 5. Germline CDR1 is MNHEY and CDR2 is SVGAGI. The CDR3 DNA follows: TGTGCCAGCAGTTACTGGGCTAGCGGGGAGCAAGAGACCCAGTACTTC. The encoded protein is CASSYWASGEQETQYF.

This sequence joins TRBV5-4 and TRBJ2-7; 7 nucleotides match TRBD2. The CDR3 runs to 13 residues. Trimming removed 0 bases from V and 3 bases from J; junction bases left unmatched: 0. Germline loops: CDR1 SGHNT, CDR2 YYREEE (reference sequence). CDR3 nucleotides: TGTGCCAGCAGCTTGGGGGGGGGCTACGAGCAGTACGTC. This encodes CASSLGGGYEQYV.

This clone showed up just once. The chain uses TRBV5-6 and TRBJ2-7, with D possibly TRBD1 on 5 matching bases. The CDR3 extends over 14 amino acids. The V and J ends lost 2 bases and 1 base respectively, with 10 bases between them. Germline V gene sequence: CDR1 SGHDT, CDR2 YYEEEE. The CDR3: CASSFRRQSYEQYF. CDR3 nucleotides: TGTGCCAGCAGCTTTCGGAGACAGTCCTACGAGCAGTACTTC.

The chain is built from TRBV23-1 and TRBJ1-4; D may be TRBD1 (6 bases). Being an ORF, TRBV23-1 has a function that is uncertain. Trimming cost V 5 bases and J 7 bases, with 29 bases left between them. The CDR3 totals 19 residues. The CDR3 region has the DNA TGCGCCAGCAGTAGGCGGCACAGGGTGACGAGGGGATCGCCTGAAAAACTGTTTTTT. Translation gives CASSRRHRVTRGSPEKLFF.

V is TRBV6-5 and J is TRBJ2-1, with D tentatively TRBD2 (5 bases). The CDR3 runs 15 residues. Per germline, CDR1 MNHEY and CDR2 SVGAGI. Trimming cost V 7 bases and J 6 bases, with 19 bases left between them. Written as DNA, the CDR3 is TGTGCCAGCAAGAGGAGGTCCCAAGTCGGCAATGAGCAGTTCTTC. Translating gives CASKRRSQVGNEQFF.

The rearrangement joins TRBV18 to TRBJ2-7; 7 positions agree with TRBD1. CDR1 is KGHSH and CDR2 is LQKENI in the germline V gene. The trim removed 6 bases at V and 3 bases at J, leaving 8 bases unmatched. The CDR3 runs to 14 residues. The CDR3 region is CASSPQGQNYEQYF. CDR3 nucleotide sequence: TGTGCCAGCTCTCCCCAGGGACAGAACTACGAGCAGTACTTC.

The CDR3 protein is CASTSSGGAPSSYNEQFF. As DNA, the CDR3 is TGTGCCAGCACCTCTAGCGGGGGGGCCCCGAGCTCCTACAATGAGCAGTTCTTC. The gene calls are TRBV3-1 (or the pseudogene TRBV3-2) and TRBJ2-1, with 12 bases aligning to TRBD2. The CDR3 spans 18 residues. Trimming removed 7 bases from V and 0 bases from J; junction bases left unmatched: 10. Per the germline V gene, CDR1 is LGHDT and CDR2 is YNNKEL (reference sequence).

The chain combines TRBV2 with TRBJ1-2; D possibly corresponds to TRBD1 (6 bases). CDR1 and CDR2 (germline): SNHLY, FYNNEI. The length of the CDR3 is 12 residues. Between the trimmed V and J ends, which lost 4 bases and 7 bases, there was a span of 10 bases. CDR3 sequence (DNA): TGTGCCAGCAGTGGGCCAGGGGCTGGCTACACCTTC. Its protein product is CASSGPGAGYTF.

The chain uses TRBV9 and TRBJ2-2, with 8 bases aligning to TRBD1. This CDR3 region has 17 residues. Germline lookup yields CDR1 SGDLS and CDR2 YYNGEE. V was clipped by 4 bases and J by 5 bases; unmatched bases: 13. The CDR3 coding sequence is TGTGCCAGCAGCACTAGAAGGCAGGGGGCTAGGACCGGGGAGCTGTTTTTT. Its translation is CASSTRRQGARTGELFF. Filled out from reference TRBV9 and TRBJ2-2, the complete variable domain reads DSGVTQTPKHLITATGQRVTLRCSPRSGDLSVYWYQQSLDQGLQFLIQYYNGEERAKGNILERFSAQQFPDLHSELNLSSLELGDSALYFCASSTRRQGARTGELFFGEGSRLTVL.

This clone appeared a single time. V is TRBV29-1 and J is TRBJ2-5; D might be TRBD1 or TRBD2, each matching 6 bases. V lost 4 bases and J lost 5, with 20 bases in between. The germline V gene encodes CDR1 SQVTM and CDR2 ANQGSEA. There are 15 residues in the CDR3. In DNA form, the CDR3 reads TGCAGCGTTGTCGGCTCCGGGGGCGGGGAGGAGACCCAGTACTTC. It specifies CSVVGSGGGEETQYF.

The table lists this clone with a count of one. The chain links TRBV18 to TRBJ2-5; D remains ambiguous. Trimming left V 6 bases short and J 4 bases short, with 15 bases between. CDR3 length: 14 amino acids. The germline gives CDR1 KGHSH, CDR2 LQKENI. The CDR3 sequence is CASSQDIGIETQYF. The CDR3 DNA reads as TGTGCCAGCTCCCAAGACATTGGCATAGAGACCCAGTACTTC.

Only a few counts were recorded for this clone. The V gene is TRBV7-2, the J gene TRBJ2-1; 7 bases line up with TRBD2. The germline V gene has CDR1 SGHTA and CDR2 FQGNSA. The CDR3 has 17 residues. V gave up 1 base and J gave up 0 bases; unmatched junction bases: 6. The CDR3 DNA follows: TGTGCCAGCAGCTTAGTCGGCGGGGGAAGCTCCTACAATGAGCAGTTCTTC. Its protein product is CASSLVGGGSSYNEQFF.

The chain has TRBV14 and TRBJ1-1; D remains unclear. Germline V lookup: CDR1 SGHDN, CDR2 FVKESK. V was pared by 4 bases and J by 0 bases, with 6 bases between. There are 13 residues in the CDR3. CDR3 coding DNA: TGTGCCAGCAGCCCACAGTTGAACACTGAAGCTTTCTTT. Amino acids: CASSPQLNTEAFF.

In this sample, this clone turned up a few times. This chain uses TRBV5-1 with TRBJ1-1; 7 bases align to TRBD1. This CDR3 region has 14 residues. Germline V lookup: CDR1 SGHRS, CDR2 YFSETQ. V dropped 1 base and J dropped 4; count of bases not matched to a gene: 4. CDR3 protein: CASSLPGTATEAFF. The CDR3 DNA is TGCGCCAGCAGCTTGCCCGGGACAGCCACTGAAGCTTTCTTT.

The CDR3 sequence: CASSGTGGSYGYTF. DNA of the CDR3: TGTGCCAGCAGTGGGACAGGGGGCAGCTATGGCTACACCTTC. This sequence joins TRBV2 and TRBJ1-2; 11 bases fit TRBD1. Germline lookup yields CDR1 SNHLY and CDR2 FYNNEI. V shed 4 bases, J shed 4 bases, and the junction held 2 bases outside the gene matches. The CDR3 loop spans 14 amino acids.

This sequence joins TRBV5-4 and TRBJ2-3; TRBD1 matches 9 bases. CDR3 length equals 16 residues. The V gene end was trimmed by 5 bases and the J gene end by 0 bases; junction bases not matched to a gene: 7. Looked up from germline, CDR1 is SGHNT and CDR2 is YYREEE (reference sequence). Here the CDR3 reads CASSFGQGRSTDTQYF. DNA for the CDR3: TGTGCCAGCAGTTTTGGACAGGGGCGTAGCACAGATACGCAGTATTTT.

The J gene is TRBJ1-1, the V gene TRBV6-5, with 7 bases lining up with TRBD1. J was trimmed by 2 bases and V by 7 bases; bases with no gene match: 10. The CDR3 is 15 amino acids. CDR1 and CDR2 from the germline V gene are MNHEY and SVGAGI. CDR3 protein: CASTRGSMINTEAFF. In nucleotides, the CDR3 is TGTGCCAGCACCAGGGGGTCGATGATAAACACTGAAGCTTTCTTT.

As DNA, the CDR3 is TGTGCCAGCAGACACCAAACAGGGGACACTGAAGCTTTCTTT. Translating gives CASRHQTGDTEAFF. The J gene is TRBJ1-1, the V gene TRBV7-8; TRBD1 agrees at 7 bases. After removal of 6 bases from V and 3 bases from J, the junction contained 7 bases not matched to a gene. CDR1 and CDR2 (germline): SGHVS, FQNEAQ. The CDR3 length is 14 residues.

Written as DNA, the CDR3 is TGTGCCAGCAGTCGTCCAAGGGGGTTGTCGGATACGCAGTATTTT. This encodes CASSRPRGLSDTQYF. The chain couples TRBV28 to TRBJ2-3; D might be TRBD1 (6 bases). Trimming took off 5 bases at V and 6 bases at J, with 18 bases between the two ends. The CDR3 contains 15 residues. Germline V gene data show CDR1 as MDHEN and CDR2 as SYDVKM.

The chain links TRBV6-6 to TRBJ1-3; D is ambiguous. Trimming left V 7 bases short and J 4 bases short, with 2 bases between. The CDR3 contains 10 residues. Germline loops: CDR1 MNHNY, CDR2 SVGAGI (reference sequence). The CDR3 DNA follows: TGTGCCAGCAAGGGAAACACCATATATTTT. Protein product: CASKGNTIYF.

CDR3 in DNA: TGTGCCAGCAGCGCGACAGGAAACTCCTACAATGAGCAGTTCTTC. Amino acid sequence: CASSATGNSYNEQFF. The chain carries TRBV9 and TRBJ2-1, with D possibly matching TRBD1 (6 bases). The CDR3 is 15 amino acids. Trimming removed 3 bases from V and 0 bases from J, with 10 bases in between. Germline V gene data show CDR1 as SGDLS and CDR2 as YYNGEE.

This chain uses TRBV16 with TRBJ1-1, with a tentative D call TRBD1 (6 bases). With 4 bases removed from V and 4 bases from J, the gap between germline ends came to 16 bases. Germline CDR1 and CDR2: KGHSY and FQNENV. The CDR3 is 15 amino acids. The CDR3 region has the DNA TGTGCCAGCAGCCCGCAGCAGGGGAGAGGCACTGAAGCTTTCTTT. Translation gives CASSPQQGRGTEAFF.